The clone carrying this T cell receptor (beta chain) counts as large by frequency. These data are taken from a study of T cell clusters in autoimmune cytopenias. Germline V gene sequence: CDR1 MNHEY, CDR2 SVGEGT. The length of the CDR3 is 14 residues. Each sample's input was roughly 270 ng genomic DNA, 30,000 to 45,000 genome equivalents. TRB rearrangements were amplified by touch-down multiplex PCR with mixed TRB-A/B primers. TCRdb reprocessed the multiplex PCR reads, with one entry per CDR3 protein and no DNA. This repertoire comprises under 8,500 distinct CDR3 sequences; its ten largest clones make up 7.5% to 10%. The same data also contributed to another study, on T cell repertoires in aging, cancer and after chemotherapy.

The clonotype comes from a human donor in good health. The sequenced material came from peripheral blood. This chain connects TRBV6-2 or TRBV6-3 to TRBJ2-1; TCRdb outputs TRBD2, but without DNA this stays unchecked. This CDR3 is CASSYSPFGDEQFF.